This T cell receptor (beta chain) was captured in a study of blood T cell repertoires in COVID-19. Study at large: Both acute and convalescent COVID-19 samples were obtained from the United States, Italy and Spain. Sources were T cells, B-cell-depleted T cells, or PBMCs; the material itself was cDNA or gDNA.

This clone was seen a handful of times. In the original workflow: Reference gene primer amplification yielded estimated nucleated cell counts. Here immunoSEQ multiplex PCR was the method, and the copy in TCRdb shows in-frame clones only, minus some. V, J and clone size are those of that table, while D and trimming were read from the DNA. The sample has 100,000 to 150,000 clones, approximately 83% seen once. There are 12 residues in the CDR3. Deletions cut 4 bases from V and 4 bases from J, with 8 bases between. Germline values: CDR1 SGHRS, CDR2 YFSETQ. The rearrangement links TRBV5-1 to TRBJ1-1, with unresolved D. The specimen was peripheral blood. The source is a man in his sixties with acute or convalescent COVID-19. The CDR3 loop is CASSREGTEAFF. DNA for the CDR3: TGCGCCAGCAGCAGGGAGGGCACTGAAGCTTTCTTT.